This entry is about one T cell receptor (beta chain). This clone was seen once. Its antigen remains undetermined. Per-nucleotide qualities are absent, and no much larger clonotype sits a single base away. The CDR3, from cysteine to phenylalanine, totals 13 residues. Left in the record is the CDR3 DNA by itself, 39 bases read in frame from the first base. The trim is 4 bases for V and 0 bases for J, with a gap of 8 bases between the germline ends. CDR1 and CDR2 are read off the germline V gene as SGHRS and YFSETQ. These data come from a study of blood T cell repertoires in COVID-19 (dated by TCRdb to 2020 to 2022). In terms of the full investigation: Collaborator samples came from the United States, Italy and Spain and covered acute and convalescent phases of COVID-19. The material from the prospective study consisted of cDNA or gDNA derived from T cells, B-cell-depleted T cells, or PBMCs. Subjects who had been exposed to COVID-19, were actively infected with it, or had recovered from it provided the deeply sampled blood TCRbeta repertoires that made up the dataset. A freely available public database, intended as a resource for researchers studying the immune response to SARS-CoV-2, is where the repertoires were released. The samples were drawn from two sources: the first 160 participants of the ongoing ImmuneRACE study, and fewer than 1,500 subjects contributed by 6 global collaborators. A de-identified subject ID, COVID-19 status, age in years and sex were almost always included in the sample metadata. HLA class I and class II types, where available, came from metadata supplied by the sample provider rather than from assay-based typing. What the authors observed across the whole study: The quantity of clinical and demographic metadata differed by source and by participant and was supplied without curation.

TCRbeta CDR3 regions were amplified from genomic DNA by means of the immunoSEQ Assay, a bias-controlled multiplex PCR. Turning to the authors' computational methods: Within the assay, amplification of reference gene primers was used to estimate how many nucleated cells each sample contained. Sequence reads were collapsed and filtered to measure the absolute abundance of every unique TCRbeta CDR3 rearrangement. Productive Simpson clonality was computed per sample as the square root of Simpson's diversity index over productive rearrangements. The table was pulled from immuneACCESS by TCRdb, which kept in-frame rearrangements only. Such tables lose some clones; where checked, under half of the loss comes from unresolved V genes, and the rest has no known cause. That table is the source of V, J and clone size, and D and trimming were worked out from the DNA. The sample table lists roughly 150,000 clones, around 84% of them with a count of one. The biggest ten clones account for approximately 7.1% of the sample.

The collaborating institutions used their own protocols to collect whole blood in K2EDTA tubes. For TCRbeta analysis, collaborators shipped samples as frozen whole blood, isolated PBMCs, or DNA extracted from either of those sample types. The chain is encoded by TRBV5-1 joined to TRBJ2-7; the D gene is possibly TRBD1, with 6 bases matching. This TCR derives from a woman in her forties or fifties in a cohort sampled during active or convalescent COVID-19. Specimen: peripheral blood. The nucleotide sequence reads as follows: TGCGCCAGCAGCACAGGGAGCTCCTACGAGCAGTACTTC. The translation is CASSTGSSYEQYF.